The entry below describes one T cell receptor (beta chain). The table lists this clone with many counts. Its antigen target is currently unknown. No much larger clone is present one base from it, and per-base qualities are unavailable. CDR1 and CDR2 were assigned from the germline V gene (reference sequence) as LNHDA and SQIVND. The CDR3 covers 13 residues, taking in both the cysteine and the phenylalanine. Only the CDR3 region is kept as DNA, spanning 39 bases read in frame from base 1. V and J lose 7 bases and 4 bases, and a span of 11 bases separates them. The data were taken from a study of metastatic and nonmetastatic thyroid tumors (dated by TCRdb to 2020 to 2021). As for the study more broadly: For patients with malignant and with benign thyroid disease, the researchers compared repertoires between peripheral blood samples and tumor or nodule tissue samples.

General conclusions and limits of the study: In both blood and tumor samples, TCR beta diversity was reported to be significantly higher in malignant tumors than in benign nodules.

Preparation of the library involved PCR. These reads were obtained on an Illumina HiSeq 4000. High-throughput sequencing was used to profile the CDR3 region of the TCR beta-chain in every patient. The study's own analysis went as follows. Drawing on CDR3 differences between clinicopathological groups, the researchers built a classifier meant to tell apart patients with distant-metastatic papillary thyroid cancer. Repertoire diversity was assessed with the Shannon index, and tumor-blood repertoire similarity with the Morisita-Horn index. Clones were called with MiXCR by TCRdb after fastp trimmed the public reads at Q25, and only in-frame beta chains were retained. These V and J calls derive from TCRdb rather than the authors' analysis. Counted in this sample were 55,000 to 75,000 clones; more than 15% of them appeared once. The top ten clonotypes cover around 13% of the sample. None of the patients had been given any treatment before thyroid surgery. Patient clinical samples collected from about 2012 to 2019 were retrospectively analysed using T-cell receptor beta sequencing.

Sequenced material: blood. The receptor was isolated from a female donor with papillary thyroid cancer or a benign thyroid nodule (not recorded which). Some clones in this sample may be carry-over from other donors' samples. The chain links TRBV19 with TRBJ1-5; TRBD1 is a possible D gene, resting on 6 matching bases. CDR3 protein: CASTGDRNQPQHF. The DNA sequence is TGTGCCAGTACCGGAGACAGGAATCAGCCCCAGCATTTT.